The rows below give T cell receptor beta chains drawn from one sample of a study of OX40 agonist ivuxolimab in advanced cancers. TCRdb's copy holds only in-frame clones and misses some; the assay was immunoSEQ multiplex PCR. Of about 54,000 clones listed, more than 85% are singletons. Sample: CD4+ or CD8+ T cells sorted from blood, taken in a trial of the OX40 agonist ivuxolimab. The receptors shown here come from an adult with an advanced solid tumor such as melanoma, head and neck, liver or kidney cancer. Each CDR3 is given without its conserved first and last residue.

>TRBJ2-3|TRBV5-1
ASSLPLAGVTDTQY
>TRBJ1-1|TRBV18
ASSPRQGATEAF
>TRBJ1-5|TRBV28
ASSPSDTSRYQH
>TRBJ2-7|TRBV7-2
ASSSLRGLAGVDEQY
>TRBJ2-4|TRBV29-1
SVERGAGGKNIQY
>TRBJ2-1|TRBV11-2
ASSRTGRLVFGNEQF
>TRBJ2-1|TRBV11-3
ASSLGGRGYNEQF
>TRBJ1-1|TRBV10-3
AISGQGDTEAF
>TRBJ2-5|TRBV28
ASSPGQGLQETQY
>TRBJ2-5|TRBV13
ASSLGDRDLETQY
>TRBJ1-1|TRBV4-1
ASSQGTPNTEAF
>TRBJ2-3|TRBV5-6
ASSYWDRGAQY
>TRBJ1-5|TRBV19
ASSIRSKGGMSNQPQH
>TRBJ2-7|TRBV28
ASTDRANEQY
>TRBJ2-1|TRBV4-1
ASRPRDRNEQF
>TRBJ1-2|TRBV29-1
SVGHRAGGYT
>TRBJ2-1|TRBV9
ASSFEKGGDGNEQF
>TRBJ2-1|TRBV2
ASSRFGTLRSYNEQF
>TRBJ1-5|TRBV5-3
ARSLPNWSNQPQH
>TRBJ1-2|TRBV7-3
ASSRYGQGSYDGYT
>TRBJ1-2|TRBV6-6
ASSGTADYYGYT
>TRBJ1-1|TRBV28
ASRVRGYTLMNTEAF
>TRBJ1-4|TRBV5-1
ASSSNVMTVEEKLF
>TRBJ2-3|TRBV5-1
ASRAPPLVDTQY
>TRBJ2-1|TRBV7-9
ASSLPGRGEQF
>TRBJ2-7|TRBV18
ASSPRPTGNTKYEQY
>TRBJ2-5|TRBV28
ASRARGLAGWETQY
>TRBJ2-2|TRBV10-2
ASSDGFAGELF
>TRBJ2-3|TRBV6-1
ASSENRGFGTDTQY
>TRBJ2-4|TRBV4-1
ASSQENGPRLAKNIQY
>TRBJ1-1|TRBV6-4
ASSYRTGAAF
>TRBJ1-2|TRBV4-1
ASAGSTGYGYT
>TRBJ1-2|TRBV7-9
ASSALRGRAYGYT
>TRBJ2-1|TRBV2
ASSRLAGILYNEQF
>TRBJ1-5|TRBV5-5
ASSPDGQPQH
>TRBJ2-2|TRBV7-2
ASSPSGSYAAGELF